The 31 T cell receptor beta chains reported below all come from one sample, sequenced in a study of OX40 agonist ivuxolimab in advanced cancers. The assay was immunoSEQ multiplex PCR, and TCRdb's table has in-frame clones only and misses some. The table lists about 77,000 clones, 90% to 95% of them singletons. The sample here was CD4+ or CD8+ T cells sorted from blood, taken in a trial of the OX40 agonist ivuxolimab. The receptor source for this set is an adult with an advanced solid tumor such as melanoma, head and neck, liver or kidney cancer.

V gene TRBV5-6 combines with J gene TRBJ2-2; perhaps TRBD1 as D (5 bases). Trimming left V 4 bases short and J 5 bases short, with 15 bases between. Germline CDR1 is SGHDT and CDR2 is YYEEEE. This CDR3 contains 15 residues. The CDR3 nucleotides are TGTGCCAGCAGCCCGTCGTGGGGCGGTACCGGGGAGCTGTTTTTT. Amino acids: CASSPSWGGTGELFF.

Details on this clone: The CDR3 does not close with the conserved phenylalanine or tryptophan, likely indicating a read error. The chain combines TRBV20-1 with TRBJ2-7; D remains ambiguous. The CDR3 consists of 11 residues. V lost 3 bases and J 5 bases, leaving 8 bases between the germline ends. Germline lookup yields CDR1 DFQATT and CDR2 SNEGSKA (reference sequence). CDR3 coding DNA: TGCAGTGCTAGTAGGGAAGACGAGCAGTACCTC. It encodes CSASREDEQYL.

The chain uses TRBV27 and TRBJ1-1; D unclear. CDR1 is MNHEY and CDR2 is SMNVEV in the germline V gene (reference sequence). The CDR3 consists of 13 residues. Trimming took off 5 bases at V and 0 bases at J, with 7 bases between the two ends. The CDR3 reads CASSGRMNTEAFF. The CDR3 DNA follows: TGTGCCAGCAGTGGGCGGATGAACACTGAAGCTTTCTTT.

The chain combines TRBV11-3 with TRBJ1-1; D is uncertain. This CDR3 has 14 amino acids. The germline CDR1 and CDR2 sequences are SGHNT and YENEEA. V gave up 6 bases and J gave up 0 bases, with 11 bases separating them. The CDR3, as DNA: TGTGCCAGCAGAGGCGGACCCATGAACACTGAAGCTTTCTTT. Residues: CASRGGPMNTEAFF.

This clone was detected once. The chain recombines TRBV28 with TRBJ2-1, with 9 bases identical to TRBD1. Germline assignment: CDR1 MDHEN and CDR2 SYDVKM. The CDR3 runs 15 residues. The V and J ends lost 5 bases and 7 bases, in that order; junction bases with no gene match: 9. The CDR3 DNA is TGTGCCAGCAGTGTTCCATCACAGGGGGCGAATGAGCAGTTCTTC. Translating it yields CASSVPSQGANEQFF. Based on the CDR3 plus reference TRBV28 and TRBJ2-1, the full variable domain is DVKVTQSSRYLVKRTGEKVFLECVQDMDHENMFWYRQDPGLGLRLIYFSYDVKMKEKGDIPEGYSVSREKKERFSLILESASTNQTSMYLCASSVPSQGANEQFFGPGTRLTVL.

The V gene is TRBV6-5, the J gene TRBJ2-5, with 8 bases aligning to TRBD1. This CDR3 has 13 residues. With 6 bases clipped from V and 6 bases from J, the junction kept 6 bases outside the gene matches. Per the germline V gene, CDR1 is MNHEY and CDR2 is SVGAGI. CDR3 sequence reads: CASSTGTGQTQYF. As DNA, the CDR3 is TGTGCCAGCAGCACCGGGACAGGTCAGACCCAGTACTTC.

The rearrangement uses TRBV4-3 and TRBJ2-3, with 7 positions matching TRBD2. The CDR3 loop spans 16 amino acids. Germline V gene lookup returns CDR1 LGHNA and CDR2 YSLEER. J gave up 6 bases and V 1 base, and 10 bases lay outside the gene matches. CDR3 bases: TGCGCCAGCAGCCAAGTTGGACTAGTGGGGAGCGATACGCAGTATTTT. Amino acid sequence: CASSQVGLVGSDTQYF.

The chain recombines TRBV12-5 with TRBJ2-1; TRBD1 agrees at 9 bases. Germline CDR1 and CDR2: LGHNT and FRNRAP. Trimming at V came to 0 bases and at J to 9 bases, leaving 9 bases not matched to a gene. The CDR3 sequence is 16 residues long. Written as DNA, the CDR3 is TGTGCTAGTGGTTTGGTATTAGGACAGGGGCTTGGTGAGCAGTTCTTC. It encodes CASGLVLGQGLGEQFF.

This chain uses TRBV19 with TRBJ2-1; 13 positions agree with TRBD2. Trimming cost V 6 bases and J 10 bases; bases outside gene matches: 6. In germline, CDR1 is LNHDA, CDR2 SQIVND (reference sequence). CDR3 length equals 14 residues. In DNA form, the CDR3 reads TGTGCCAGTAGAAGGACTAGCGGGAGAGGCGAGCAGTTCTTC. Protein product: CASRRTSGRGEQFF.

V gene TRBV2 combines with J gene TRBJ2-3; TRBD2 might be the D (5 bases). Germline lookup yields CDR1 SNHLY and CDR2 FYNNEI. The V and J ends lost 9 bases and 0 bases respectively, with 13 bases between them. This CDR3 spans 14 amino acids. The CDR3: CASWTGGSTDTQYF. DNA of the CDR3: TGTGCCAGTTGGACTGGCGGGAGCACAGATACGCAGTATTTT.

J is TRBJ2-5 and V is TRBV5-6; 9 nucleotides line up with TRBD1. The germline V gene has CDR1 SGHDT and CDR2 YYEEEE. The CDR3 contains 15 residues. The V and J ends lost 0 bases and 4 bases, in that order; junction bases with no gene match: 4. CDR3: CASSLAGTGRETQYF. DNA of the CDR3: TGTGCCAGCAGCTTGGCTGGGACAGGGCGAGAGACCCAGTACTTC.

This sequence joins TRBV5-4 and TRBJ2-3; 12 bases agree with TRBD2. From germline, CDR1 is SGHNT and CDR2 YYREEE (reference sequence). CDR3 length: 16 residues. With V trimmed by 4 bases and J by 2 bases, 5 bases remained unmatched. As DNA, the CDR3 is TGTGCCAGCAGCAACGGACTAGCGGGGCCCACAGATACGCAGTATTTT. This encodes CASSNGLAGPTDTQYF.

In this sample, this clone turned up once. J is TRBJ2-1 and V is TRBV5-4; 7 nucleotides line up with TRBD2. With V trimmed by 4 bases and J by 15 bases, 16 bases remained unmatched. Germline V lookup: CDR1 SGHNT, CDR2 YYREEE (reference sequence). The CDR3 consists of 14 residues. The CDR3 spells CASSGVGGSVLPFF. CDR3 DNA sequence: TGTGCCAGCAGCGGGGTAGGCGGGAGTGTTCTTCCGTTCTTC. Based on the CDR3 plus reference TRBV5-4 and TRBJ2-1, the full variable domain is ETGVTQSPTHLIKTRGQQVTLRCSSQSGHNTVSWYQQALGQGPQFIFQYYREEENGRGNFPPRFSGLQFPNYSSELNVNALELDDSALYLCASSGVGGSVLPFFGPGTRLTVL.

This chain links TRBV6-5 with TRBJ1-2, with 8 bases lining up with TRBD1. The germline V gene encodes CDR1 MNHEY and CDR2 SVGAGI. This CDR3 has 14 residues. The V and J ends lost 5 bases and 4 bases, in that order; junction bases with no gene match: 6. CDR3 region: CASSDRGPLYGYTF. DNA of the CDR3: TGTGCCAGCAGTGACAGGGGTCCCCTCTATGGCTACACCTTC.

This chain connects TRBV6-1 to TRBJ1-4; no reliable D call. The germline V and J ends were trimmed by 6 bases and 5 bases, with 16 bases remaining between them. CDR3 length: 15 residues. From germline, CDR1 is MNHNS and CDR2 SASEGT. CDR3 sequence reads: CASRLLSMTNEKLFF. CDR3 nucleotide sequence: TGTGCCAGCAGACTCCTATCGATGACAAATGAAAAACTGTTTTTT.

The CDR3 DNA reads as TGCGCCAGCAGATCTGGTCGATTTTTAGATGAGCAGTTCTTC. Its translation is CASRSGRFLDEQFF. The chain employs TRBV5-1 and TRBJ2-1; no firm D call. Germline V gives CDR1 SGHRS, CDR2 YFSETQ. The V end was cut by 5 bases, the J end by 8 bases, with 17 bases between. The CDR3 consists of 14 residues. Looking up the rest from reference TRBV5-1 and TRBJ2-1 gives the full variable domain: KAGVTQTPRYLIKTRGQQVTLSCSPISGHRSVSWYQQTPGQGLQFLFEYFSETQRNKGNFPGRFSGRQFSNSRSEMNVSTLELGDSALYLCASRSGRFLDEQFFGPGTRLTVL.

The genes are TRBV6-5 and TRBJ2-2; no reliable D call. The germline gives CDR1 MNHEY, CDR2 SVGAGI. Trimming shortened V by 10 bases and J by 6 bases, and 9 bases separated the two germline ends. The CDR3 length is 11 residues. The DNA for the CDR3 is TGTGCCATCTCGCCCGCCGGGGAGCTGTTTTTT. It is translated as CAISPAGELFF.

The chain recombines TRBV28 with TRBJ2-7; D is unclear. The CDR3 has 13 residues. CDR1 is MDHEN and CDR2 is SYDVKM in the germline V gene. With 8 bases removed from V and 2 bases from J, the gap between germline ends came to 13 bases. In nucleotides, the CDR3 is TGTGCCAGCGGTCCCATGCCCCCCTACGAGCAGTACTTC. Residues: CASGPMPPYEQYF.

V gene TRBV5-1 combines with J gene TRBJ2-7; D is possibly TRBD1 or TRBD2 (6 bases each). The V and J ends lost 2 bases and 6 bases respectively, with 12 bases between them. Looked up from germline, CDR1 is SGHRS and CDR2 is YFSETQ. CDR3 length: 13 residues. The CDR3 DNA sequence: TGCGCCAGCAGCTTAAAGGGGGGATCCGAGCAGTACTTC. Translation: CASSLKGGSEQYF.

The chain is built from TRBV6-1 and TRBJ1-1; TRBD1 agrees at 7 bases. V trimming: 8 bases; J trimming: 5 bases; junction bases outside the gene matches: 11. Germline V gene lookup returns CDR1 MNHNS and CDR2 SASEGT. The CDR3 covers 14 residues. The CDR3 nucleotides are TGTGCCAGCCACCACTCGAGGGGGCGGACTGAAGCTTTCTTT. Translating gives CASHHSRGRTEAFF.

This CDR3 is CASSLEGTQYF. The CDR3 coding sequence is TGTGCCAGCAGCTTAGAGGGGACCCAGTACTTC. V and J are TRBV7-9 and TRBJ2-5, with D unresolved. Trimming took 1 base from V and 7 from J, leaving 4 bases between them. This CDR3 has 11 amino acids. Germline V gene sequence: CDR1 SEHNR, CDR2 FQNEAQ (reference sequence).

This clone was observed once. The V and J genes are TRBV10-3 and TRBJ1-2; maybe TRBD1 (5 bases). V was shortened by 9 bases and J by 8 bases, with 10 bases between the two germline ends. The CDR3 is 10 amino acids. Germline V lookup: CDR1 ENHRY, CDR2 SYGVKD. DNA for the CDR3: TGTGCCATTGGGGGTGGCGGCTACACCTTC. This gives the protein CAIGGGGYTF.

The V and J genes are TRBV7-2 and TRBJ2-3; D possibly uses TRBD1 or TRBD2 (7 bases each). The CDR3 has 17 amino acids. In germline, CDR1 is SGHTA, CDR2 FQGNSA. V was pared by 1 base and J by 3 bases, with 17 bases between. The CDR3 DNA is TGTGCCAGCAGCTTAGTTAAGGGGGCGGGAGCGACAGATACGCAGTATTTT. Amino acids: CASSLVKGAGATDTQYF.

V gene TRBV9 combines with J gene TRBJ2-5, with D unresolved. The end of the DNA aligns better with TRBJ2-7, so the J call may be wrong. The CDR3 sequence is 14 residues long. Germline V gene lookup returns CDR1 SGDLS and CDR2 YYNGEE. The CDR3 loop reads CASSAGPGNYEQYF. CDR3 bases: TGTGCCAGCAGCGCGGGCCCCGGAAACTACGAGCAGTACTTC.

The V and J genes are TRBV5-8 and TRBJ2-7; 13 bases map to TRBD2. V dropped 4 bases and J dropped 3; count of bases not matched to a gene: 1. Germline CDR1 and CDR2: SGHTS and YDEGEE. The CDR3 is 14 amino acids. The CDR3 DNA follows: TGTGCCAGCAGCCGGACTAGCGGGAGCTACGAGCAGTACTTC. Translating gives CASSRTSGSYEQYF.

V gene TRBV7-2 combines with J gene TRBJ2-7; 7 bases fit TRBD1. CDR1 and CDR2 from the germline V gene are SGHTA and FQGNSA. V shed 5 bases, J shed 3 bases, and the junction held 10 bases outside the gene matches. The CDR3 contains 15 residues. CDR3 residues: CASSGPNRGIYEQYF. The CDR3 coding sequence is TGTGCCAGCAGCGGCCCCAACAGGGGAATCTACGAGCAGTACTTC.

The chain is built from TRBV10-2 and TRBJ2-1; 9 bases line up with TRBD2. J was trimmed by 7 bases and V by 8 bases; bases with no gene match: 12. CDR1 is WSHSY and CDR2 is SAAADI in the germline V gene. CDR3 length: 15 residues. Here the CDR3 DNA reads TGCGCCAGCGGCGGGGGACTAGCCCAGGGAAATGAGCAGTTCTTC. Protein: CASGGGLAQGNEQFF.

The V gene is TRBV10-2, the J gene TRBJ1-2; D gene ambiguous. The V end was cut by 5 bases, the J end by 0 bases, with 7 bases between. The germline V gene encodes CDR1 WSHSY and CDR2 SAAADI. The CDR3 is made up of 13 amino acids. CDR3 sequence (DNA): TGCGCCAGCAGTCCGGACGCTAACTATGGCTACACCTTC. Its protein product is CASSPDANYGYTF.

The chain employs TRBV7-9 and TRBJ2-3; 9 bases are shared with TRBD2. The trim removed 9 bases at V and 6 bases at J, leaving 4 bases unmatched. From germline, CDR1 is SEHNR and CDR2 FQNEAQ (reference sequence). This CDR3 is 12 amino acids long. DNA for the CDR3: TGTGCCAGTAGCGGGAGTAGTGATACGCAGTATTTT. This gives the protein CASSGSSDTQYF.

The rearrangement joins TRBV15 to TRBJ1-5; weak D call: TRBD1 (5 bases). Germline V CDR1 and CDR2: LNHNV, YYDKDF (reference sequence). V lost 4 bases, J lost 0 bases, and 16 bases lay in between. The CDR3 sequence is 17 residues long. The CDR3 reads CATSTTPGLSSNQPQHF. Written as DNA, the CDR3 is TGTGCCACCAGCACCACACCGGGACTGAGTAGCAATCAGCCCCAGCATTTT.

The DNA of the CDR3 is TGTGCCAGTAGTGGTATCTTGGACGGGGACAATGAGCAGTTCTTC. Its translation: CASSGILDGDNEQFF. The chain employs TRBV19 and TRBJ2-1; tentative D call: TRBD2 (5 bases). The V gene lost 5 bases and the J gene lost 5 bases, with 16 bases spanning the gap. Germline loops: CDR1 LNHDA, CDR2 SQIVND (reference sequence). CDR3 length equals 15 residues.